Following are 9 T cell receptor beta chains from one sample sequenced in a study of blood T cell repertoires in COVID-19. The protocol was immunoSEQ multiplex PCR, while the TCRdb copy is restricted to in-frame clones and leaves out a portion. The profile shows roughly 220,000 clones, roughly 88% of them singletons. Sample: peripheral blood. These receptors came from a man younger than 40 who had recovered from COVID-19.

This clone appeared once. The chain is built from TRBV2 and TRBJ1-5; D ambiguous. Germline V lookup: CDR1 SNHLY, CDR2 FYNNEI. CDR3 length: 14 amino acids. V was trimmed by 7 bases and J by 1 base, leaving 11 bases between them. CDR3: CASTILESNQPQHF. In nucleotides, the CDR3 is TGTGCCAGCACGATTCTGGAGAGCAATCAGCCCCAGCATTTT.

The V gene is TRBV7-8, the J gene TRBJ2-1, with 13 bases matching TRBD2. This CDR3 is built from 20 residues. The V gene end was trimmed by 5 bases and the J gene end by 5 bases; junction bases not matched to a gene: 18. Germline lookup yields CDR1 SGHVS and CDR2 FQNEAQ. CDR3 sequence (DNA): TGTGCCAGCAGCGCCGTGTATGATCACCCCGGGACTAGCGGGGACAATGAGCAGTTCTTC. Its translation is CASSAVYDHPGTSGDNEQFF.

The V call is TRBV27, the J call TRBJ2-1; D is uncertain. This CDR3 contains 13 residues. The V gene lost 2 bases and the J gene lost 9 bases, with 11 bases spanning the gap. CDR1 MNHEY and CDR2 SMNVEV come from the germline V gene (reference sequence). The CDR3 DNA follows: TGTGCCAGCAGTTTACCTTACTCGGGTGAGCAGTTCTTC. Translation: CASSLPYSGEQFF.

The chain combines TRBV4-1 with TRBJ1-1; D gene uncertain. From germline, CDR1 is MGHRA and CDR2 YSYEKL. The CDR3 has 16 residues. Trimming cost V 0 bases and J 0 bases, with 11 bases left between them. The CDR3 loop is CASSQELGRLNTEAFF. The CDR3 region has the DNA TGCGCCAGCAGCCAAGAGTTGGGCAGGTTGAACACTGAAGCTTTCTTT.

The J gene is TRBJ2-6, the V gene TRBV2; TRBD2 agrees at 8 bases. Germline values: CDR1 SNHLY, CDR2 FYNNEI. The CDR3 is 16 residues long. The chain's CDR3 is CGTMRGGYSGANVLTF. The CDR3 nucleotides are TGTGGCACTATGCGCGGGGGGTACTCTGGGGCCAACGTCCTGACTTTC.

This clone was picked up one time. The chain is built from TRBV3-1 (or the pseudogene TRBV3-2) and TRBJ2-5, with D perhaps matching TRBD2 (5 bases). The CDR3 has 14 residues. Germline CDR1 reads LGHDT; CDR2 reads YNNKEL (reference sequence). The germline V and J ends were trimmed by 4 bases and 5 bases, with 14 bases remaining between them. The CDR3 protein is CASSPPTSTETQYF. The CDR3 nucleotides read TGTGCCAGCAGCCCTCCTACTAGTACGGAGACCCAGTACTTC.

J is TRBJ1-2 and V is TRBV29-1, with D unresolved. Trimming cost V 4 bases and J 5 bases, with 14 bases left between them. The CDR3 has 13 amino acids. Germline CDR1 is SQVTM and CDR2 is ANQGSEA. CDR3 bases: TGCAGCGTTGCATTCTCCACAGAATATGGCTACACCTTC. Translating it yields CSVAFSTEYGYTF.

The rearrangement uses TRBV2 and TRBJ1-4; D perhaps matches TRBD1 (5 bases). This CDR3 contains 15 residues. V lost 2 bases and J lost 8, with 15 bases in between. Germline-derived CDR1 and CDR2 are SNHLY and FYNNEI. DNA for the CDR3: TGTGCCAGCAGTGAAACTGCAGGGAGGGGCGAAAAACTGTTTTTT. Its protein is CASSETAGRGEKLFF. Full variable domain (outside the CDR3, taken from reference TRBV2 and TRBJ1-4): EPEVTQTPSHQVTQMGQEVILRCVPISNHLYFYWYRQILGQKVEFLVSFYNNEISEKSEIFDDQFSVERPDGSNFTLKIRSTKLEDSAMYFCASSETAGRGEKLFFGSGTQLSVL.

CDR3 in amino acids: CASSVLRQETQYF. For the CDR3, the DNA is TGTGCCAGCAGTGTGCTCAGGCAAGAGACCCAGTACTTC. The chain combines TRBV2 with TRBJ2-5; no clear D gene. The germline V gene encodes CDR1 SNHLY and CDR2 FYNNEI. There are 13 residues in the CDR3. Trimming removed 4 bases at V and 2 bases at J, with 8 bases between.